These 22 T cell receptor beta chains originate from one sample sequenced in a study of blood T cell repertoires in COVID-19. Profiling relied on immunoSEQ multiplex PCR, and the TCRdb table lists in-frame clones only, not all of them. The sample includes 70,000 or so clones, 82% of them seen just once. The material sequenced was peripheral blood. These receptors were collected from a human donor in a cohort sampled during active COVID-19.

The chain recombines TRBV9 with TRBJ2-3; 9 positions match TRBD2. The CDR3 runs 16 residues. With 4 bases clipped from V and 0 bases from J, the junction kept 6 bases outside the gene matches. Germline CDR1 is SGDLS and CDR2 is YYNGEE. For the CDR3, the DNA is TGTGCCAGCAGCACTGGACTAGCGCAAAGCACAGATACGCAGTATTTT. Its protein product is CASSTGLAQSTDTQYF.

This clone occurred once. The chain carries TRBV7-2 and TRBJ2-7; D is ambiguous. Germline lookup yields CDR1 SGHTA and CDR2 FQGNSA. V was pared by 0 bases and J by 6 bases, with 6 bases between. The CDR3 runs to 12 residues. CDR3 in DNA: TGTGCCAGCAGCTTAGCGAGGTCCGAGCAGTACTTC. Translation: CASSLARSEQYF. Full variable domain (rest looked up from reference TRBV7-2 and TRBJ2-7): GAGVSQSPSNKVTEKGKDVELRCDPISGHTALYWYRQSLGQGLEFLIYFQGNSAPDKSGLPSDRFSAERTGGSVSTLTIQRTQQEDSAVYLCASSLARSEQYFGPGTRLTVT.

V is TRBV5-1 and J is TRBJ2-7; TRBD1 matches at 7 bases. Germline values: CDR1 SGHRS, CDR2 YFSETQ. V dropped 2 bases and J dropped 9; count of bases not matched to a gene: 17. This CDR3 is built from 16 residues. The CDR3 nucleotides are TGCGCCAGCAGCTTAGACCCGGGACAGCCGTCGCTCGGGCAGTACTTC. This translates into CASSLDPGQPSLGQYF.

The V call is TRBV19, the J call TRBJ2-5; D is undetermined. V gave up 4 bases and J gave up 2 bases, with 14 bases separating them. Germline-derived CDR1 and CDR2 are LNHDA and SQIVND (reference sequence). This CDR3 has 15 amino acids. The chain's CDR3 is CASSRKYLPQETQYF. Written as DNA, the CDR3 is TGTGCCAGTAGTAGAAAGTACCTACCACAAGAGACCCAGTACTTC.

This clone was picked up one time. CDR3 amino acids: CASSMRARDEAFF. DNA for the CDR3: TGTGCCAGTAGTATGAGGGCACGTGATGAAGCTTTCTTT. V gene TRBV19 combines with J gene TRBJ1-1, with unresolved D. Trimming took 3 bases from V and 7 from J, leaving 12 bases between them. Germline assignment: CDR1 LNHDA and CDR2 SQIVND (reference sequence). This CDR3 comprises 13 residues.

The chain combines TRBV5-4 with TRBJ2-7; 7 bases are a match to TRBD1. Germline loops: CDR1 SGHNT, CDR2 YYREEE (reference sequence). CDR3 length: 16 amino acids. V was pared by 0 bases and J by 3 bases, with 9 bases of the junction left unmatched. The CDR3 protein is CASSLETGQINYEQYF. DNA of the CDR3: TGTGCCAGCAGCTTGGAAACGGGACAGATAAACTACGAGCAGTACTTC.

The V gene is TRBV7-9, the J gene TRBJ2-1; the match to TRBD2 covers 12 bases. Germline V lookup: CDR1 SEHNR, CDR2 FQNEAQ (reference sequence). The CDR3 is 15 amino acids. V dropped 5 bases and J dropped 9; count of bases not matched to a gene: 8. The CDR3 DNA is TGTGCCAGCAGCGTCCCTAGCGGGGGGGGAACTGAGCAGTTCTTC. Its translation is CASSVPSGGGTEQFF.

The genes are TRBV29-1 and TRBJ2-7; the match to TRBD2 covers 10 bases. The germline V gene encodes CDR1 SQVTM and CDR2 ANQGSEA. This CDR3 is built from 14 residues. The V gene end was trimmed by 6 bases and the J gene end by 5 bases; junction bases not matched to a gene: 10. DNA of the CDR3: TGCAGCGTAGGGCCCAGCGGGGGGGCGGACGAGCAGTACTTC. Protein: CSVGPSGGADEQYF.

The chain has TRBV6-4 and TRBJ1-2; 8 bases map to TRBD1. This CDR3 contains 15 residues. The germline V gene has CDR1 MRHNA and CDR2 SNTAGT. The V gene end was trimmed by 6 bases and the J gene end by 2 bases; junction bases not matched to a gene: 8. CDR3 region: CASRISGGANYGYTF. CDR3 nucleotide sequence: TGTGCCAGCAGGATTTCAGGGGGCGCGAACTATGGCTACACCTTC.

The chain links TRBV7-3 to TRBJ2-5; 7 nucleotides agree with TRBD1. The V gene end was trimmed by 5 bases and the J gene end by 2 bases; junction bases not matched to a gene: 5. The germline CDR1 and CDR2 sequences are SGHTA and FQGTGA. The CDR3 sequence is 14 residues long. The CDR3: CASSPTGVQETQYF. As DNA, the CDR3 is TGTGCCAGCAGCCCAACAGGGGTACAAGAGACCCAGTACTTC.

The chain recombines TRBV18 with TRBJ2-1, with 8 bases identical to TRBD2. CDR1 and CDR2 from the germline V gene are KGHSH and LQKENI. V dropped 3 bases and J dropped 5; count of bases not matched to a gene: 6. The CDR3 length is 15 residues. CDR3 loop: CASSPLAGWDNEQFF. As DNA, the CDR3 is TGTGCCAGCTCACCTTTAGCGGGATGGGACAATGAGCAGTTCTTC.

The V and J genes are TRBV7-2 and TRBJ1-1, with D hard to call. With 1 base removed from V and 5 bases from J, the gap between germline ends came to 8 bases. Germline lookup yields CDR1 SGHTA and CDR2 FQGNSA. The CDR3 has 13 amino acids. Here the CDR3 reads CASSLVPRTEAFF. The CDR3 DNA reads TGTGCCAGCAGCTTAGTCCCCAGAACTGAAGCTTTCTTT. Supplemented by reference TRBV7-2 and TRBJ1-1, the full variable domain reads GAGVSQSPSNKVTEKGKDVELRCDPISGHTALYWYRQSLGQGLEFLIYFQGNSAPDKSGLPSDRFSAERTGGSVSTLTIQRTQQEDSAVYLCASSLVPRTEAFFGQGTRLTVV.

V gene TRBV7-9 combines with J gene TRBJ2-6; D perhaps matches TRBD2 (5 bases). Per germline, CDR1 SEHNR and CDR2 FQNEAQ (reference sequence). The CDR3 consists of 17 residues. V was shortened by 5 bases and J by 0 bases, with 14 bases between the two germline ends. The CDR3 nucleotides are TGTGCCAGCAGCGGCGGGTCGGAAGACTCTGGGGCCAACGTCCTGACTTTC. Amino acids: CASSGGSEDSGANVLTF.

The sample holds one count of this clone. V usage is TRBV7-2 and J usage is TRBJ2-1; 7 nucleotides match TRBD1. V shed 5 bases and J 3 bases; nucleotides not matched to a gene: 1. Germline CDR1 and CDR2: SGHTA and FQGNSA. This CDR3 contains 13 residues. In DNA, the CDR3 is TGTGCCAGCAGCCGGGACAGCTACAATGAGCAGTTCTTC. Translating gives CASSRDSYNEQFF.

The chain carries TRBV7-2 and TRBJ1-5; D remains unclear. The V end lost 1 base, the J end lost 4 bases, and 11 bases lay between the germline ends. The germline CDR1 and CDR2 sequences are SGHTA and FQGNSA. The CDR3 spans 15 residues. CDR3 protein: CASSLVLVSNQPQHF. CDR3 sequence (DNA): TGTGCCAGCAGCTTAGTCCTCGTCTCGAATCAGCCCCAGCATTTT.

The genes are TRBV5-1 and TRBJ2-2, with D possibly being TRBD1 (5 bases). The CDR3 length is 15 residues. Germline V gene lookup returns CDR1 SGHRS and CDR2 YFSETQ. With 1 base removed from V and 7 bases from J, the gap between germline ends came to 14 bases. The DNA for the CDR3 is TGCGCCAGCAGCTTGTTCTTAGGGGAAGGCGGGGAGCTGTTTTTT. Translating gives CASSLFLGEGGELFF.

V usage is TRBV3-1 (or the pseudogene TRBV3-2) and J usage is TRBJ2-3; D remains unclear. This CDR3 spans 15 amino acids. Looked up from germline, CDR1 is LGHDT and CDR2 is YNNKEL (reference sequence). V was trimmed by 4 bases and J by 3 bases, leaving 14 bases between them. The CDR3 sequence is CASSPRGDGTDTQYF. DNA of the CDR3: TGTGCCAGCAGCCCGAGAGGCGATGGGACAGATACGCAGTATTTT.

The rearrangement links TRBV9 to TRBJ2-1; a weak D match, TRBD1 (6 bases). The CDR3 covers 15 residues. V dropped 4 bases and J dropped 1 base, with 12 bases sitting between them. Germline values: CDR1 SGDLS, CDR2 YYNGEE. CDR3 sequence: CASSPQQGSYNEQFF. The DNA of the CDR3 is TGTGCCAGCAGCCCTCAACAGGGATCCTACAATGAGCAGTTCTTC.

This chain connects TRBV4-2 to TRBJ2-7; 8 bases agree with TRBD1. Trimming cost V 0 bases and J 7 bases; bases outside gene matches: 11. CDR3 length: 16 residues. CDR1 LGHNA and CDR2 YNFKEQ come from the germline V gene. In DNA, the CDR3 is TGTGCCAGCAGCCAAGACCCCGGACAGGGCCAGAAAGAGCAGTACTTC. Protein: CASSQDPGQGQKEQYF.

This clone has a handful of counts. The chain couples TRBV27 to TRBJ2-3, with D perhaps TRBD1 (5 bases). V gave up 7 bases and J gave up 11 bases, with 13 bases separating them. Germline CDR1 reads MNHEY; CDR2 reads SMNVEV (reference sequence). There are 11 residues in the CDR3. The CDR3 spells CASTRQNVQYF. The CDR3 bases are TGTGCCAGCACCCGACAGAACGTGCAGTATTTT.

This chain connects TRBV5-4 to TRBJ2-3; 12 bases fit TRBD2. The CDR3 runs to 17 residues. CDR1 is SGHNT and CDR2 is YYREEE in the germline V gene (reference sequence). J lost 3 bases, V lost 0 bases, and 5 bases had no gene match. CDR3 protein: CASSLGPSGGVTDTQYF. The CDR3 DNA reads as TGTGCCAGCAGCTTGGGTCCTAGCGGGGGGGTGACAGATACGCAGTATTTT.

V and J are TRBV9 and TRBJ2-2, with 8 bases fitting TRBD1. The germline V gene encodes CDR1 SGDLS and CDR2 YYNGEE. CDR3 length: 12 amino acids. Losses at the gene ends were 9 bases for V and 3 bases for J; bases not matched to a gene: 1. The CDR3 nucleotides read TGTGCCACACAGGGGGACACCGGGGAGCTGTTTTTT. Amino acids: CATQGDTGELFF.